This T cell receptor beta chain was captured in a study of cytomegalovirus exposure and HLA in healthy donors. PCR was performed using 60 Vbeta and 13 Jbeta primers. TCRdb's table, derived via immunoSEQ multiplex PCR, lists solely in-frame clones and lacks some. In all, the sample yields roughly 60,000 clones. CDR1 and CDR2 (germline): LGHNA, YNFKEQ. CDR3 length: 18 residues. J gave up 6 bases and V 1 base, and 11 bases lay outside the gene matches. The source material was PBMCs. This TCR was recovered from a woman between 18 and 29 years old in good health and CMV-seronegative. The rearrangement uses TRBV4-2 and TRBJ2-2; 10 nucleotides match TRBD2. The CDR3 DNA sequence: TGTGCCAGCAGCCAAGGGGCTGGGACTAGCGTAACTCCCGGGGAGCTGTTTTTT. Protein: CASSQGAGTSVTPGELFF.